A single sample is the source of the 8 T cell receptor beta chains below, sequenced in a study of T cells of healthy individuals (dated by TCRdb to the late 2010s). The method was 5' RACE. The listed sequencing device is Illumina MiSeq. The public reads were reprocessed in TCRdb via fastp at Q25 and MiXCR, keeping in-frame beta chains. When rows share a CDR3 protein, they turn into one entry using the most common DNA and genes. In all, the sample holds 53,000 or so distinct CDR3 sequences, and approximately 14% of those were seen once. About 16% of the sample goes to the ten largest clones. The receptor source for this set is a human donor in good health.

This clonotype was found many times. V is TRBV24-1 and J is TRBJ2-3; no reliable D call. Germline V lookup: CDR1 KGHDR, CDR2 SFDVKD. Between the trimmed V and J ends, which lost 3 bases and 4 bases, there was a span of 16 bases. The CDR3 is 16 residues long. CDR3 in DNA: TGTGCCACCAGTGATGCTGTCCCCTCTGTAGCAGATACGCAGTATTTT. Its protein product is CATSDAVPSVADTQYF.

This clonotype was seen ten or more times. This rearrangement joins TRBV4-3 to TRBJ2-1; D remains ambiguous. CDR1 and CDR2 (germline): LGHNA, YSLEER. With 1 base removed from V and 0 bases from J, the gap between germline ends came to 7 bases. The CDR3 runs to 15 residues. CDR3 nucleotide sequence: TGCGCCAGCAGCCAAGCACGGAGCTCCTACAATGAGCAGTTCTTC. This sequence encodes CASSQARSSYNEQFF.

This clonotype has more than one count but fewer than ten. The chain is built from TRBV4-3 and TRBJ2-7; the match to TRBD2 covers 7 bases. J was trimmed by 6 bases and V by 1 base; bases with no gene match: 15. The CDR3 runs 17 residues. Germline assignment: CDR1 LGHNA and CDR2 YSLEER. The CDR3 DNA follows: TGCGCCAGCAGCCAAGGACTTTGGGGGGGACGCTCCGCCGAGCAGTACTTC. The encoded protein is CASSQGLWGGRSAEQYF.

This clonotype came up a few times. CDR3 in amino acids: CASSQGRPGLAGTYPQYF. The CDR3 coding sequence is TGCGCCAGCAGCCAAGGTCGGCCGGGACTAGCGGGTACATACCCGCAGTATTTT. V gene TRBV4-3 combines with J gene TRBJ2-3; 12 positions agree with TRBD2. The germline CDR1 and CDR2 sequences are LGHNA and YSLEER. V lost 1 base and J lost 10; bases outside the gene matches: 15. The CDR3 is 18 amino acids.

As concerns this clonotype: A much larger clone lies a single base off, so this may be a read error. V and J are TRBV20-1 and TRBJ1-2, with TRBD1 matching 7 bases. The CDR3 totals 13 residues. CDR1 is DFQATT, CDR2 SNEGSKA, per germline (reference sequence). CDR3: CSATQGNGYGYNF. CDR3 coding DNA: TGCAGTGCTACACAGGGGAATGGCTATGGCTACAACTTC.

This clonotype was found many times. This sequence joins TRBV10-3 and TRBJ2-7; 7 bases align to TRBD1. The CDR3 runs to 15 residues. The junction had 3 bases not matched to a gene; V was cut back by 0 bases and J by 1 base. Germline CDR1 is ENHRY and CDR2 is SYGVKD. CDR3 in DNA: TGTGCCATCAGTGAGTCGACAGGGTGGTCCTACGAGCAGTACTTC. It is translated as CAISESTGWSYEQYF.

This clonotype has more than one count but fewer than ten. The V gene is TRBV11-3, the J gene TRBJ2-7; TRBD2 matches 10 bases. This CDR3 has 15 amino acids. The germline CDR1 and CDR2 sequences are SGHNT and YENEEA. V was pared by 4 bases and J by 1 base, with 4 bases of the junction left unmatched. The chain's CDR3 is CASSSGLAASYEQYF. The DNA of the CDR3 is TGTGCCAGCAGCTCTGGACTAGCGGCTTCCTACGAGCAGTACTTC. The full variable domain, completed using reference TRBV11-3 and TRBJ2-7, is EAGVVQSPRYKIIEKKQPVAFWCNPISGHNTLYWYLQNLGQGPELLIRYENEEAVDDSQLPKDRFSAERLKGVDSTLKIQPAELGDSAVYLCASSSGLAASYEQYFGPGTRLTVT.

This clonotype has ten or more counts. V usage is TRBV20-1 and J usage is TRBJ2-3; D not certain. Trimming removed 3 bases at V and 0 bases at J, with 4 bases between. The germline V gene encodes CDR1 DFQATT and CDR2 SNEGSKA (reference sequence). There are 12 residues in the CDR3. The CDR3: CSARGSTDTQYF. The CDR3 bases are TGCAGTGCTAGGGGTAGCACAGATACGCAGTATTTT.